These 20 T cell receptor beta chains originate from one sample sequenced in a study of radiotherapy plus CTLA-4 blockade in lung cancer. The assay was immunoSEQ multiplex PCR, and TCRdb's table has in-frame clones only and misses some. The sample includes around 44,000 clones, around 77% seen only once; the top ten take about 2.7%. The material sequenced was peripheral blood, taken from a patient treated with radiotherapy plus ipilimumab. These TCRs come from a human donor with non-small cell lung cancer whose response to radiotherapy plus ipilimumab could not be evaluated.

The chain recombines TRBV5-1 with TRBJ2-3, with TRBD2 matching over 10 bases. With V trimmed by 0 bases and J by 1 base, 2 bases remained unmatched. Germline CDR1 and CDR2: SGHRS and YFSETQ. This CDR3 is 16 amino acids long. The CDR3 sequence is CASSLGLAGGTDTQYF. CDR3 DNA sequence: TGCGCCAGCAGCTTGGGCCTAGCGGGAGGCACAGATACGCAGTATTTT.

V usage is TRBV29-1 and J usage is TRBJ1-1; D may be TRBD1 (6 bases). V lost 4 bases and J lost 4, with 10 bases in between. The CDR3 contains 12 residues. Germline values: CDR1 SQVTM, CDR2 ANQGSEA. The CDR3 reads CSVAQGRTEAFF. CDR3 in DNA: TGCAGCGTTGCCCAGGGGCGCACTGAAGCTTTCTTT. The full variable domain, in which reference TRBV29-1 and TRBJ1-1 provide the parts outside the CDR3, is SAVISQKPSRDICQRGTSLTIQCQVDSQVTMMFWYRQQPGQSLTLIATANQGSEATYESGFVIDKFPISRPNLTFSTLTVSNMSPEDSSIYLCSVAQGRTEAFFGQGTRLTVV.

V usage is TRBV7-2 and J usage is TRBJ2-4, with 13 bases lining up with TRBD2. CDR3 size: 17 residues. Germline CDR1 reads SGHTA; CDR2 reads FQGNSA. V trimming: 3 bases; J trimming: 7 bases; junction bases outside the gene matches: 9. In DNA form, the CDR3 reads TGTGCCAGCAGCTTGTTGACTAGCGGGGGGCCGGGGAACATTCAGTACTTC. It codes for CASSLLTSGGPGNIQYF.

The chain combines TRBV7-9 with TRBJ1-5, with unresolved D. The CDR3 length is 16 residues. CDR1 and CDR2 from the germline V gene are SEHNR and FQNEAQ (reference sequence). V lost 5 bases and J lost 0, with 14 bases in between. CDR3 sequence (DNA): TGTGCCAGCAGCCCTAGCGTGGATTATAGCAATCAGCCCCAGCATTTT. Translated: CASSPSVDYSNQPQHF. Full variable domain (rest looked up from reference TRBV7-9 and TRBJ1-5): DTGVSQNPRHKITKRGQNVTFRCDPISEHNRLYWYRQTLGQGPEFLTYFQNEAQLEKSRLLSDRFSAERPKGSFSTLEIQRTEQGDSAMYLCASSPSVDYSNQPQHFGDGTRLSIL.

This clone has only a few counts. The chain links TRBV4-2 to TRBJ2-7; possibly TRBD2 for D (5 bases). The germline CDR1 and CDR2 sequences are LGHNA and YNFKEQ. This CDR3 has 16 amino acids. Trimming left V 0 bases short and J 5 bases short, with 17 bases between. CDR3 DNA: TGTGCCAGCAGCCAAGATCCCGTGGCGGGCATTGACGAGCAGTACTTC. Protein: CASSQDPVAGIDEQYF.

The chain couples TRBV7-3 to TRBJ2-1; 8 nucleotides match TRBD1. V trimming: 3 bases; J trimming: 3 bases; junction bases outside the gene matches: 4. Looked up from germline, CDR1 is SGHTA and CDR2 is FQGTGA. The CDR3 runs to 15 residues. CDR3 sequence (DNA): TGTGCCAGCAGCTTGGGGACAGGCTACTACAATGAGCAGTTCTTC. Encoded protein: CASSLGTGYYNEQFF.

The chain has TRBV4-1 and TRBJ2-5; 9 bases are shared with TRBD2. Germline-derived CDR1 and CDR2 are MGHRA and YSYEKL. J gave up 4 bases and V 1 base, and 1 base lay outside the gene matches. The CDR3 runs to 14 residues. The CDR3 bases are TGCGCCAGCAGCCAAGTTAGCGGGAGAGAGACCCAGTACTTC. This sequence encodes CASSQVSGRETQYF.

DNA of the CDR3: TGTGCCAGCAGACTAGCGGAGCATAGCACAGATACGCAGTATTTT. It encodes CASRLAEHSTDTQYF. V and J are TRBV2 and TRBJ2-3, with TRBD2 identical over 8 bases. The CDR3 is 15 amino acids. Per the germline V gene, CDR1 is SNHLY and CDR2 is FYNNEI. V was clipped by 6 bases and J by 0 bases; unmatched bases: 5.

This clone showed up just a few times. V and J are TRBV2 and TRBJ2-7; D remains ambiguous. The CDR3 is 13 amino acids. Between the trimmed V and J ends, which lost 7 bases and 4 bases, there was a span of 14 bases. Germline CDR1 SNHLY, CDR2 FYNNEI. DNA of the CDR3: TGTGCCAGCAAAGATGGGCAGCAATACGAGCAGTACTTC. Its translation: CASKDGQQYEQYF.

The chain has TRBV7-9 and TRBJ1-4; D possibly corresponds to TRBD1 (6 bases). Trimming cost V 8 bases and J 8 bases, with 12 bases left between them. Germline V gene data show CDR1 as SEHNR and CDR2 as FQNEAQ (reference sequence). The CDR3 sequence is 12 residues long. The CDR3 here is CASETGLEKLFF. For the CDR3, the DNA is TGTGCCAGCGAAACAGGGCTAGAAAAACTGTTTTTT.

This clone was counted only a few times. V usage is TRBV7-9 and J usage is TRBJ1-4, with D possibly being TRBD1 (5 bases). The CDR3 covers 14 residues. The V end was cut by 4 bases, the J end by 7 bases, with 13 bases between. CDR1 and CDR2 from the germline V gene are SEHNR and FQNEAQ (reference sequence). CDR3 coding DNA: TGTGCCAGCAGCTCTCAGGGTAGGAGTGAAAAACTGTTTTTT. It codes for CASSSQGRSEKLFF. Based on the CDR3 plus reference TRBV7-9 and TRBJ1-4, the full variable domain is DTGVSQNPRHKITKRGQNVTFRCDPISEHNRLYWYRQTLGQGPEFLTYFQNEAQLEKSRLLSDRFSAERPKGSFSTLEIQRTEQGDSAMYLCASSSQGRSEKLFFGSGTQLSVL.

This clone has just one count. In the same sample, other DNA sequences code for this CDR3. This sequence joins TRBV6-5 and TRBJ1-6, with TRBD1 matching 7 bases. The CDR3 runs to 14 residues. Per germline, CDR1 MNHEY and CDR2 SVGAGI. V trimming: 2 bases; J trimming: 10 bases; junction bases outside the gene matches: 5. CDR3 DNA sequence: TGTGCCAGCAGTTACGACAGGGAGATCTCACCCCTCCACTTT. This sequence encodes CASSYDREISPLHF.

For this clone: Other DNA sequences in this sample translate to the same CDR3. V usage is TRBV7-2 and J usage is TRBJ1-2; a possible D gene is TRBD1 (5 bases). Trimming removed 2 bases from V and 5 bases from J, with 6 bases in between. This CDR3 is 12 amino acids long. Germline lookup yields CDR1 SGHTA and CDR2 FQGNSA. CDR3 sequence reads: CASSLQGYGYTF. In DNA form, the CDR3 reads TGTGCCAGCAGCTTACAGGGTTATGGCTACACCTTC. The variable domain in full, with the rest retrieved from reference TRBV7-2 and TRBJ1-2, is GAGVSQSPSNKVTEKGKDVELRCDPISGHTALYWYRQSLGQGLEFLIYFQGNSAPDKSGLPSDRFSAERTGGSVSTLTIQRTQQEDSAVYLCASSLQGYGYTFGSGTRLTVV.

The rearrangement uses TRBV27 and TRBJ2-7; unclear D gene. V lost 0 bases, J lost 3 bases, and 6 bases lay in between. This CDR3 is 13 amino acids long. Germline V gene data show CDR1 as MNHEY and CDR2 as SMNVEV (reference sequence). For the CDR3, the DNA is TGTGCCAGCAGTTTATCACTAAACTACGAGCAGTACTTC. Translating it yields CASSLSLNYEQYF.

The V call is TRBV30, the J call TRBJ2-1, with D perhaps matching TRBD2 (6 bases). CDR1 is GTSNPN, CDR2 SVGIG, per germline (reference sequence). V was trimmed by 8 bases and J by 2 bases, leaving 19 bases between them. This CDR3 has 15 residues. CDR3 sequence (DNA): TGTGCCGGGGAGGCCGGGTCGCTAGCCTACAATGAGCAGTTCTTC. Protein sequence: CAGEAGSLAYNEQFF. Full variable domain (outside the CDR3, taken from reference TRBV30 and TRBJ2-1): SQTIHQWPATLVQPVGSPLSLECTVEGTSNPNLYWYRQAAGRGLQLLFYSVGIGQISSEVPQNLSASRPQDRQFILSSKKLLLSDSGFYLCAGEAGSLAYNEQFFGPGTRLTVL.

This chain joins TRBV5-4 and TRBJ2-1; 10 bases align to TRBD2. Germline V CDR1 and CDR2: SGHNT, YYREEE (reference sequence). V dropped 4 bases and J dropped 6; count of bases not matched to a gene: 7. The CDR3 runs 15 residues. The CDR3 sequence: CASSLTSGEGNEQFF. The CDR3 DNA reads as TGTGCCAGCAGCCTAACTAGCGGGGAGGGCAATGAGCAGTTCTTC.

The gene calls are TRBV5-1 and TRBJ2-7; D call uncertain. Deletions cut 4 bases from V and 6 bases from J, with 11 bases between. Germline V gene lookup returns CDR1 SGHRS and CDR2 YFSETQ. The CDR3 has 12 amino acids. In DNA, the CDR3 is TGCGCCAGCAGCCCCGAGAAGAGCGAGCAGTACTTC. Amino acids: CASSPEKSEQYF.

The chain is built from TRBV20-1 and TRBJ1-2; no clear D. Germline lookup yields CDR1 DFQATT and CDR2 SNEGSKA (reference sequence). The V and J ends lost 5 bases and 8 bases respectively, with 9 bases between them. The CDR3 has 10 amino acids. CDR3 amino acids: CSAPREGYTF. The CDR3 bases are TGCAGTGCTCCCCGAGAGGGCTACACCTTC.

The chain employs TRBV6-1 and TRBJ2-7; 8 positions agree with TRBD1. V dropped 4 bases and J dropped 3; count of bases not matched to a gene: 11. The CDR3 runs to 16 residues. Germline assignment: CDR1 MNHNS and CDR2 SASEGT. CDR3: CASSARAGTGFYEQYF. The CDR3, as DNA: TGTGCCAGCAGTGCCCGAGCAGGGACAGGTTTCTACGAGCAGTACTTC.

The rearrangement links TRBV7-8 to TRBJ1-1; perhaps TRBD1 as D (6 bases). The CDR3 loop spans 12 amino acids. Per germline, CDR1 SGHVS and CDR2 FQNEAQ. The V end was cut by 8 bases, the J end by 1 base, with 8 bases between. The CDR3 DNA reads TGTGCCAGCGGACAGCGGAACACTGAAGCTTTCTTT. Translated, it gives CASGQRNTEAFF.